This T cell receptor (beta chain) was identified in a study of blood T cell repertoires in COVID-19 (dated by TCRdb to 2018 to 2020). Regarding the complete study: Samples from collaborators originated in the United States, Italy and Spain and spanned both the acute and convalescent phases of COVID-19. Samples were obtained from the ongoing ImmuneRACE study (first 160 participants) and from over 1,000 subjects provided by 6 global collaborators. Where HLA class I and class II types were available, the types were taken from metadata supplied by the sample provider, not from assay-based typing. The material from the prospective study consisted of cDNA or gDNA derived from T cells, B-cell-depleted T cells, or PBMCs. The repertoires were released in a freely available public database intended as a resource for research on the immune response to SARS-CoV-2. Subjects who had been exposed to COVID-19, were actively infected with it, or had recovered from it provided the deeply sampled blood TCRbeta repertoires that made up the dataset. Sample metadata almost always included a de-identified subject ID, COVID-19 status, age in years and sex.

Participants in the prospective study were enrolled through a virtual design, were aged about 18 to 90 years, and lived in roughly 24 United States geographic areas. In the prospective study, cohorts were assigned on the basis of participant-reported clinical history obtained from a screening survey and a study questionnaire. Recovered participants in ImmuneRACE Cohort 3 were defined as having two consecutive negative NP/OP PCR tests, clearance from a healthcare professional, or resolution of symptoms. Mobile phlebotomists in the prospective study collected whole blood, serum and a nasopharyngeal or oropharyngeal swab from every participant. Over a roughly two-month period, participants in the prospective study had the option of providing additional blood draws and questionnaires. Before DNA extraction, blood samples from the prospective study were shipped at room temperature or frozen. TCRbeta CDR3 regions were amplified from genomic DNA by means of the immunoSEQ Assay, a bias-controlled multiplex PCR. As for the original processing: Within the assay, amplification of reference gene primers was used to estimate how many nucleated cells each sample contained. Sequence reads were collapsed and filtered to measure the absolute abundance of every unique TCRbeta CDR3 rearrangement. For each sample, productive Simpson clonality was calculated as the square root of Simpson's diversity index over productive rearrangements. TCRdb obtained this table from immuneACCESS and retained in-frame rearrangements with V and J assigned. These tables miss some clones; where compared with another copy, unresolved V genes account for less than half of the shortfall, and the remainder is unexplained. D and trimming come from the DNA, and the V and J calls and clone size come from that table. This sample lists fewer than 350,000 clones; around 88% were detected once. The top ten hold 6% of the sample.

A word on this clone: Its antigen remains undetermined. No clone much larger than this one lies a single base away; base qualities are absent.

Overall results and qualifications from the work: How much clinical and demographic metadata was included differed by source and by participant, and the metadata was provided uncurated.

CDR1 and CDR2 (MDHEN, SYDVKM) derive from the germline V gene. The junction shows trimming of 6 bases on V and 2 bases on J, plus 14 bases between the germline ends. There are 16 amino acids in the CDR3, from cysteine to phenylalanine inclusive. Solely the CDR3 DNA is kept, with 48 bases framed from the first base. The specimen sequenced was PBMCs or T cells enriched from blood (not recorded which). This chain joins TRBV28 to TRBJ2-6; TRBD2 might be the D gene, on 6 matching bases. This TCR was sampled from a woman between 40 and 55 years old who had recovered from COVID-19. The DNA reads TGTGCCAGCAGCCCGGGCGGGGAACCTGGGGCCAACGTCCTGACTTTC. Protein translation: CASSPGGEPGANVLTF.